This T cell receptor (beta chain) was sequenced for a study of shared clonotypes between healthy human individuals. With regard to this clone: Its antigen is unknown.

Several immunoSEQ plates held equal portions of the genomic DNA taken from each subset. Clones were sequenced by immunoSEQ multiplex PCR, and TCRdb holds only the in-frame ones, with some missing. Counted here are around 700,000 clones, about 91% occurring once; the ten biggest clones make up 24%. Study findings and constraints: Sharing of clonotypes among donors was expected to vary with sequencing depth. Relative to their counterparts shared across all four donors, non-shared clonotypes exhibited diminished generation probabilities.

Positively selected for CCR7, the CD45RO-negative cells used as naive CD8 cells excluded terminally differentiated effector memory CD45RA+ cells. Donors were Caucasian adults residing in Nashville, Tennessee, USA. V was clipped by 1 base and J by 4 bases; unmatched bases: 6. Looked up from germline, CDR1 is MGHRA and CDR2 is YSYEKL. This CDR3 region has 17 residues. Sequencing was performed on naive CD8+ T cells sorted from blood. The chain employs TRBV4-1 and TRBJ2-1, with TRBD2 matching over 11 bases. This clonotype was sampled from a man younger than 45 in good health. The CDR3 bases are TGCGCCAGCAGCCAAGTATTAGCGGGAGGGCCGTACAATGAGCAGTTCTTC. Its protein product is CASSQVLAGGPYNEQFF.